This T cell receptor (beta chain) appears in the sequencing data of a study of regulatory T cells in long-lasting Graves disease. Study context: Antithyroid drug exposure in newly diagnosed Graves' patients had lasted under 3 months.

Study-wide points: Those with persistent Graves' had less TCR diversity than newly diagnosed patients.

Relying on iRepertoire HTBI primers and Arm-PCR of CDR3 regions, the team built TCR beta libraries. How the authors handled the data: Identified segments across samples numbered about 64 TRBV and 14 to 15 TRBJ. MiXCR, run by TCRdb on the multiplex PCR reads, gives a single entry per CDR3 protein. These V and J calls originate from TCRdb's pipeline instead of the authors' own analysis. There are some 400,000 distinct CDR3 sequences in the sample; 15% occur only once, and over 15% lies in the top ten. Time point reported: newly diagnosed GD, antithyroid drugs for less than 3 months. Scientists built the TCR library using RNA that was extracted from PBMCs. CDR3 length equals 15 residues. Germline assignment: CDR1 MNHNS and CDR2 SASEGT. Deletions cut 6 bases from V and 5 bases from J, with 16 bases between. This clonotype was seen repeatedly, ten times or more. Its antigen is not identified. These data were likewise used in another study, on T cells in Graves' hyperthyroidism and ophthalmopathy. That work states: Most thyroid-expanded clonotypes above 0.001 were also found in blood.

This specimen was peripheral blood mononuclear cells (PBMCs), taken at new diagnosis, from a patient treated with antithyroid drugs. V is TRBV6-1 and J is TRBJ1-4; D possibly corresponds to TRBD1 (6 bases). The receptor was derived from a woman aged 25 to 39 with Graves disease. CDR3 nucleotide sequence: TGTGCCAGCAGCCCCATACAGGGCCCGAATGAAAAACTGTTTTTT. Amino acid sequence: CASSPIQGPNEKLFF.